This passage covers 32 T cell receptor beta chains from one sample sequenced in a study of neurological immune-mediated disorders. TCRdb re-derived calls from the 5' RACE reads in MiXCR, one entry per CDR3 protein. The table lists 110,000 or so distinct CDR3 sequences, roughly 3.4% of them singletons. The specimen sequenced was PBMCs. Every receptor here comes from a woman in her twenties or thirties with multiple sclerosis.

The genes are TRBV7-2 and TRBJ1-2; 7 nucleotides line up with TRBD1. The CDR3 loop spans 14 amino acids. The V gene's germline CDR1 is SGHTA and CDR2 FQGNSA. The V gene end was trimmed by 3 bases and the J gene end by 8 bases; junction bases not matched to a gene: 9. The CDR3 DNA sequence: TGTGCCAGCAGCTTCAGACAGGGTGGTGAAGGCTACACCTTC. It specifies CASSFRQGGEGYTF.

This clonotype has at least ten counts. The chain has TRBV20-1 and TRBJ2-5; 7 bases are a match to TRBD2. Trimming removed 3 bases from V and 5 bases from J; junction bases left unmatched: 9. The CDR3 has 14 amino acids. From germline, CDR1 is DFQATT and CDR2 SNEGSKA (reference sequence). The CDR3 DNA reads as TGCAGTGCTAGTTGGGCGGGAGTGCGTGAGACCCAGTACTTC. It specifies CSASWAGVRETQYF.

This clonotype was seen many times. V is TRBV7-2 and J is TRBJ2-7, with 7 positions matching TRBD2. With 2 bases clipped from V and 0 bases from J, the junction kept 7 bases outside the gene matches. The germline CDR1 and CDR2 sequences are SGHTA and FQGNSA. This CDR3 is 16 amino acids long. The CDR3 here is CASSLRRTSLSYEQYF. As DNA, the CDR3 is TGTGCCAGCAGCTTAAGGAGGACTAGTCTCTCCTACGAGCAGTACTTC.

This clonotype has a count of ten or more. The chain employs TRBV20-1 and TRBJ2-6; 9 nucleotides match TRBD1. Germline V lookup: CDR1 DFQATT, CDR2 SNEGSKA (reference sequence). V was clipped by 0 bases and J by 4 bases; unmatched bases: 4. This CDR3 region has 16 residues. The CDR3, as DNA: TGCAGTGCTAGAGACGGACAGGGGACCGGGGCCAACGTCCTGACTTTC. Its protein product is CSARDGQGTGANVLTF.

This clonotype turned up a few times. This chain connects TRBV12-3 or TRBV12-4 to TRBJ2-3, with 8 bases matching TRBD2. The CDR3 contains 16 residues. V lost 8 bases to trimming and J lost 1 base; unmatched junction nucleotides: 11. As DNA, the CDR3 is TGTGCCAGCCTTTCTGTACGGGGGGGCCGCACAGATACGCAGTATTTT. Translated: CASLSVRGGRTDTQYF.

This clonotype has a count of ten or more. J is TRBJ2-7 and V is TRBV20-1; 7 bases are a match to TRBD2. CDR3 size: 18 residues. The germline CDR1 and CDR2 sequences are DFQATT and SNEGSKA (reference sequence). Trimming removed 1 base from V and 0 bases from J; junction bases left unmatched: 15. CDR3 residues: CSARGFWPSGDISYEQYF. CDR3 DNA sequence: TGCAGTGCTAGAGGTTTTTGGCCTAGCGGAGATATCTCCTACGAGCAGTACTTC.

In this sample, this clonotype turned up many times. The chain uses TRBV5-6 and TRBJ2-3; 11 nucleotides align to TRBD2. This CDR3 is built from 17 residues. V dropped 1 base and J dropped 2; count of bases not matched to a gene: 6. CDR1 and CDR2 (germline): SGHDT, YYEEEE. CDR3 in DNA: TGTGCCAGCAGCTTGCAGGTAGCGGGAGGGTTCACAGATACGCAGTATTTT. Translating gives CASSLQVAGGFTDTQYF.

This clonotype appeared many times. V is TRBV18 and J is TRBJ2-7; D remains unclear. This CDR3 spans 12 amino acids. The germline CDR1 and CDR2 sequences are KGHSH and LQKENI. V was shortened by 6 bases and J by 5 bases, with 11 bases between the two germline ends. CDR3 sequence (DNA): TGTGCCAGCTCCCCAAACGACCACGAGCAGTACTTC. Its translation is CASSPNDHEQYF.

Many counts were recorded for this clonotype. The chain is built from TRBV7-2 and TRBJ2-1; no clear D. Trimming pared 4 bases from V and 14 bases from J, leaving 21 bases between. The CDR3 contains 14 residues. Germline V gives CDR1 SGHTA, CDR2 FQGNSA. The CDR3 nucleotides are TGTGCCAGCAGCTCGCCCCCGGCGGCGCTCCGGAAGTTCTTC. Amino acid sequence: CASSSPPAALRKFF.

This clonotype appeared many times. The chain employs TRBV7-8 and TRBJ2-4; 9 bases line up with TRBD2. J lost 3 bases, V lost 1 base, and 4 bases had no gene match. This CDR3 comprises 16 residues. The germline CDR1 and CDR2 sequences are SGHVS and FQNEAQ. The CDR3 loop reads CASSLGGRGGKNIQYF. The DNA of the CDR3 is TGTGCCAGCAGCTTAGGCGGGAGGGGTGGCAAAAACATTCAGTACTTC.

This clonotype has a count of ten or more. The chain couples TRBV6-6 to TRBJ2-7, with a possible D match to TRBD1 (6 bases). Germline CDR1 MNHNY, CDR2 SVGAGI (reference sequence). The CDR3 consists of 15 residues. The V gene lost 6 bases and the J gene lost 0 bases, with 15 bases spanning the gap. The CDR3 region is CASRKATGSSYEQYF. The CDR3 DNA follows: TGTGCCAGCAGGAAGGCTACAGGGAGCTCCTACGAGCAGTACTTC.

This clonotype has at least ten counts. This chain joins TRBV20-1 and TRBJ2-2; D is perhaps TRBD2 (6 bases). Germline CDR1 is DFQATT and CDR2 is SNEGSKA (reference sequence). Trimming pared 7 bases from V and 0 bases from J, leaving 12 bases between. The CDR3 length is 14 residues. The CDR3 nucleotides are TGCAGTGGTGAAGCGGGCGCGAACACCGGGGAGCTGTTTTTT. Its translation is CSGEAGANTGELFF.

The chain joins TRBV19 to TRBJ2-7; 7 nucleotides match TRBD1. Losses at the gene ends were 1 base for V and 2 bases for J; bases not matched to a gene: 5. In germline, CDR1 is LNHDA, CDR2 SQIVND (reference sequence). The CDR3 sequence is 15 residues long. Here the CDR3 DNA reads TGTGCCAGTAGTATAGCCGGGACAGTAACCTACGAGCAGTACTTC. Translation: CASSIAGTVTYEQYF.

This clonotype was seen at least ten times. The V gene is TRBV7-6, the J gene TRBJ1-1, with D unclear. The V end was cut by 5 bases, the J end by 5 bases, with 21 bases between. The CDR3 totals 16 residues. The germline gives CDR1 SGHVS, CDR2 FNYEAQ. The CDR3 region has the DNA TGTGCCAGCAGCCCCACGACGGCCCCCCTATTAACTGAAGCTTTCTTT. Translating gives CASSPTTAPLLTEAFF.

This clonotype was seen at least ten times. CDR3 DNA: TGTGCCATCAGTGAGGCGCCGCCGGGAGCCGGGGAGCTGTTTTTT. This translates into CAISEAPPGAGELFF. This chain connects TRBV10-3 to TRBJ2-2; the D gene is possibly TRBD2 (6 bases). The CDR3 spans 15 residues. Looked up from germline, CDR1 is ENHRY and CDR2 is SYGVKD. V was pared by 2 bases and J by 6 bases, with 13 bases between.

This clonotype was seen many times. CDR3 sequence (DNA): TGCGCCAGCAGCTTGGAAGGGAACAATCAGCCCCAGCATTTT. Its protein is CASSLEGNNQPQHF. The rearrangement links TRBV5-1 to TRBJ1-5, with D uncertain. With 0 bases removed from V and 3 bases from J, the gap between germline ends came to 7 bases. Germline V gene data show CDR1 as SGHRS and CDR2 as YFSETQ. The CDR3 is 14 amino acids.

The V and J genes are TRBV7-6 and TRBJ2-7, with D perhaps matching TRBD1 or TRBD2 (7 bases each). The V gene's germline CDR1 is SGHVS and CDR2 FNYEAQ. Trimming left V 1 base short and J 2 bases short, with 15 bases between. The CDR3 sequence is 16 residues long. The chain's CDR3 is CASSLGEGAATYEQYF. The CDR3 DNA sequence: TGTGCCAGCAGCTTAGGGGAGGGGGCGGCAACCTACGAGCAGTACTTC.

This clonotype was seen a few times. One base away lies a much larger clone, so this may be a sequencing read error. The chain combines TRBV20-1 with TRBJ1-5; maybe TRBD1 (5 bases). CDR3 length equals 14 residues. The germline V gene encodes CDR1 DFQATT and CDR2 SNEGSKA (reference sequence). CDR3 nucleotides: TGCAGTGCTGAGGGCCCGGGGGGGGATCAGCACCAGCATTTT. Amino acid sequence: CSAEGPGGDQHQHF.

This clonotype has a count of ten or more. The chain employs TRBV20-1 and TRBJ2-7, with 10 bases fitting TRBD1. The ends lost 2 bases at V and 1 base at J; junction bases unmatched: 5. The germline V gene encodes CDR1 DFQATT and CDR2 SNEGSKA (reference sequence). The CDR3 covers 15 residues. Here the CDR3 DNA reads TGCAGTGCTAGACACCGGGACAGGGGTTCCTACGAGCAGTACTTC. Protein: CSARHRDRGSYEQYF.

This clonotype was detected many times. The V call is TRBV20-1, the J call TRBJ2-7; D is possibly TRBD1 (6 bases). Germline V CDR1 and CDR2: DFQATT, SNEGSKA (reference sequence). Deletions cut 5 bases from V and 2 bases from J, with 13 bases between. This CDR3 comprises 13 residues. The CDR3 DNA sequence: TGCAGTGCTTTTGACAGGCGGGCCTACGAGCAGTACTTC. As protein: CSAFDRRAYEQYF.

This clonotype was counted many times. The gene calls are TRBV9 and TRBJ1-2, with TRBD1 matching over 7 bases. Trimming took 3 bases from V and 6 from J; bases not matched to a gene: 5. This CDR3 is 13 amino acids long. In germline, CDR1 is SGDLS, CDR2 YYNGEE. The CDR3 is CASSARQGHGYTF. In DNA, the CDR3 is TGTGCCAGCAGCGCCAGACAGGGTCATGGCTACACCTTC.

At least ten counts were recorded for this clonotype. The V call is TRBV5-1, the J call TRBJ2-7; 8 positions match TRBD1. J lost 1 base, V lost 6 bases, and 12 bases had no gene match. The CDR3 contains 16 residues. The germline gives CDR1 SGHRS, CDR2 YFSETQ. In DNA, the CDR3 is TGCGCCAGCAAAATATCTGGACAGGGACGGTCCTACGAGCAGTACTTC. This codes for CASKISGQGRSYEQYF.

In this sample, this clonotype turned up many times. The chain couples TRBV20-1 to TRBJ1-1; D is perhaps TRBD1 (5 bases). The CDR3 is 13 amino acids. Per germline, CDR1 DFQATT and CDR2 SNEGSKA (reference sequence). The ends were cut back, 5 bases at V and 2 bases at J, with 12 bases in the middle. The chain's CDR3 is CSALGLFNTEAFF. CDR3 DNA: TGCAGTGCTTTGGGACTGTTTAACACTGAAGCTTTCTTT.

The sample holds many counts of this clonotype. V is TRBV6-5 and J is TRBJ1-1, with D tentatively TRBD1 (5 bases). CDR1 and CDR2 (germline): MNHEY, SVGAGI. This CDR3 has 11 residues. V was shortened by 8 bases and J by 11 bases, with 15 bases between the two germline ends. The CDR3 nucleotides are TGTGCCAGCCTCGGTCCGGGGGACGCTTTCTTT. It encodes CASLGPGDAFF.

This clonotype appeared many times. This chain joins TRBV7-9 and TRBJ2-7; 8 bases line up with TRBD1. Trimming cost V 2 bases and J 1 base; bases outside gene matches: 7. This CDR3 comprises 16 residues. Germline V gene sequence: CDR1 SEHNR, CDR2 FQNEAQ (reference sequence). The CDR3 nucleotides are TGTGCCAGCAGCTTAAGTGCCGGGACAGGTTCCTACGAGCAGTACTTC. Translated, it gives CASSLSAGTGSYEQYF. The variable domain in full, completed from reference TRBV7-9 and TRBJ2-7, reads DTGVSQNPRHKITKRGQNVTFRCDPISEHNRLYWYRQTLGQGPEFLTYFQNEAQLEKSRLLSDRFSAERPKGSFSTLEIQRTEQGDSAMYLCASSLSAGTGSYEQYFGPGTRLTVT.

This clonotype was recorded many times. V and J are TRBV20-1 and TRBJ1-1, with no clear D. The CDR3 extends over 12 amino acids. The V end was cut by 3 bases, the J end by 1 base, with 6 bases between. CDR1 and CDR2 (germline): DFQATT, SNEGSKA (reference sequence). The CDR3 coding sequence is TGCAGTGCTAGTACTGGGAACACTGAAGCTTTCTTT. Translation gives CSASTGNTEAFF.

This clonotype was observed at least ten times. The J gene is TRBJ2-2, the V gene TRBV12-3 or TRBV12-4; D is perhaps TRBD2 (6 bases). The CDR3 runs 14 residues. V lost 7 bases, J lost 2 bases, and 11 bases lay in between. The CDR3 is CASNQAGNTGELFF. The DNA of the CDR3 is TGTGCCAGCAATCAAGCGGGTAACACCGGGGAGCTGTTTTTT.

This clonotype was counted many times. The DNA of the CDR3 is TGTGCCAGCAGCGGGGTCGCCTTTAATGGCTACACCTTC. As protein: CASSGVAFNGYTF. V is TRBV3-1 and J is TRBJ1-2; no firm D call. The CDR3 spans 13 residues. Germline V gene lookup returns CDR1 LGHDT and CDR2 YNNKEL (reference sequence). Deletions cut 5 bases from V and 6 bases from J, with 13 bases between.

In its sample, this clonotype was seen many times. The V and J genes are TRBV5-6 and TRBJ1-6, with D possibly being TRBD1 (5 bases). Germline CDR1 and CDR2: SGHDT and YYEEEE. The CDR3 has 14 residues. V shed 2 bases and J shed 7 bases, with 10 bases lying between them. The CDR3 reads CASSLIKGNSPLHF. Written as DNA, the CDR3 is TGTGCCAGCAGCTTAATCAAGGGGAATTCACCCCTCCACTTT. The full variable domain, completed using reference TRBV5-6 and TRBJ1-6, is DAGVTQSPTHLIKTRGQQVTLRCSPKSGHDTVSWYQQALGQGPQFIFQYYEEEERQRGNFPDRFSGHQFPNYSSELNVNALLLGDSALYLCASSLIKGNSPLHFGNGTRLTVT.

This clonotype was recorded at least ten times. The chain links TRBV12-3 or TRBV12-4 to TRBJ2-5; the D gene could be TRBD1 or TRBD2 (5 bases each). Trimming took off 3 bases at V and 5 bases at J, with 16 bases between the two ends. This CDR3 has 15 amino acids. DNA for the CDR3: TGTGCCAGCAGTTTCGCGGGCAGGGAAGTGGAGACCCAGTACTTC. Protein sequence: CASSFAGREVETQYF.

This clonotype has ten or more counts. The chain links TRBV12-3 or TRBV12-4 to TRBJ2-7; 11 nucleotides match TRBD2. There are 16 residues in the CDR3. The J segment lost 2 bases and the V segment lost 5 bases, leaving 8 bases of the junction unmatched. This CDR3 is CASSATSGRSTYEQYF. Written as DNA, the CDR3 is TGTGCCAGCAGTGCCACTAGCGGGAGATCAACCTACGAGCAGTACTTC.

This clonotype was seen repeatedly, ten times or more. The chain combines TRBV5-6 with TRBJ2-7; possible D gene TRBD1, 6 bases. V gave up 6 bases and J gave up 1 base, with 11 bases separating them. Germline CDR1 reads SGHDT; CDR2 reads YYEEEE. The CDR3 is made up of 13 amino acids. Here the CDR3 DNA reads TGTGCCAGCAAAGACAGGACGTCCTACGAGCAGTACTTC. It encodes CASKDRTSYEQYF.